This entry is about one T cell receptor (beta chain). This sample was taken from a study of blood T cell repertoires in COVID-19. Study in general: COVID-19 samples, acute and convalescent, were from the United States, Italy and Spain.

Authors' analysis steps: Amplification from reference gene primers served as the basis for estimated nucleated cell counts. The assay was immunoSEQ multiplex PCR, and TCRdb's table has in-frame clones only and misses some. That table is the source of V, J and clone size, and D and trimming were worked out from the DNA. The sample shows around 320,000 clones, 85% to 90% of them seen only once. Patients in Seattle were enrolled during active infection, then followed longitudinally. This CDR3 contains 16 residues. V shed 5 bases, J shed 3 bases, and the junction held 8 bases outside the gene matches. Germline lookup yields CDR1 SGHNT and CDR2 YENEEA.

The sequence came from a woman under 40 with COVID-19, enrolled during active disease. The gene calls are TRBV11-3 and TRBJ2-2; 8 bases line up with TRBD2. Specimen: peripheral blood. CDR3 in DNA: TGTGCCAGCAGCCGTCCGGGACTAGATCACACCGGGGAGCTGTTTTTT. Protein sequence: CASSRPGLDHTGELFF.